This entry lists 26 T cell receptor beta chains sequenced from one sample in a study of radiation and T cells in renal cell carcinoma. The data were produced by immunoSEQ multiplex PCR, yet TCRdb's version contains in-frame clones alone and is incomplete. The top ten hold around a sixth of the sample, which has some 150,000 clones, less than 90% seen once. The sample's time point: blood 4 weeks post-SBRT, at nephrectomy. Treatment meaning: 15 Gy SBRT to primary tumor, nephrectomy 4 weeks later. The specimen was blood, collected from a patient whose treatment included radiotherapy and nephrectomy. The receptors derive from a woman in her 50s with renal cell carcinoma.

The V gene is TRBV15, the J gene TRBJ2-7; 7 bases are shared with TRBD1. The germline gives CDR1 LNHNV, CDR2 YYDKDF (reference sequence). The V segment lost 0 bases and the J segment 7 bases; nucleotides outside the gene matches: 6. CDR3 length equals 14 residues. The CDR3 DNA follows: TGTGCCACCAGCAGAGATACAGGGGTGGGAGAGCAGTACTTC. It translates to CATSRDTGVGEQYF.

The rearrangement links TRBV10-1 to TRBJ2-5; D unresolved. The CDR3 length is 14 residues. Germline V gene data show CDR1 as WNHNN and CDR2 as SYGVQD (reference sequence). V dropped 0 bases and J dropped 5 bases, with 10 bases sitting between them. CDR3 in amino acids: CASSESSTPETQYF. CDR3 DNA: TGCGCCAGCAGTGAGTCAAGCACCCCGGAGACCCAGTACTTC.

The genes are TRBV9 and TRBJ2-7; the match to TRBD2 covers 9 bases. The CDR3 length is 16 residues. Germline lookup yields CDR1 SGDLS and CDR2 YYNGEE. With V trimmed by 0 bases and J by 0 bases, 4 bases remained unmatched. The CDR3 DNA is TGTGCCAGCAGCGTAGGGGGTAGCGGGAGCTCCTACGAGCAGTACTTC. Protein product: CASSVGGSGSSYEQYF. The whole variable domain, filled in from reference TRBV9 and TRBJ2-7, reads DSGVTQTPKHLITATGQRVTLRCSPRSGDLSVYWYQQSLDQGLQFLIQYYNGEERAKGNILERFSAQQFPDLHSELNLSSLELGDSALYFCASSVGGSGSSYEQYFGPGTRLTVT.

The chain has TRBV5-4 and TRBJ2-2; weak D call: TRBD1 (6 bases). Germline V gene data show CDR1 as SGHNT and CDR2 as YYREEE (reference sequence). Trimming removed 4 bases from V and 0 bases from J, with 10 bases in between. This CDR3 has 15 residues. The CDR3 region has the DNA TGTGCCAGCAGCCGGGACACTTCGAACACCGGGGAGCTGTTTTTT. It yields the protein CASSRDTSNTGELFF.

The chain joins TRBV6-1 to TRBJ2-5; D gene unclear. CDR1 is MNHNS and CDR2 is SASEGT in the germline V gene. Between the trimmed V and J ends, which lost 1 base and 6 bases, there was a span of 0 bases. The CDR3 runs to 10 residues. CDR3 in amino acids: CASSEETQYF. The CDR3 coding sequence is TGTGCCAGCAGTGAAGAGACCCAGTACTTC.

Only one count was recorded for this clone. This chain joins TRBV23-1 and TRBJ1-5; TRBD1 aligns across 8 bases. TRBV23-1 is an open reading frame, and its role is uncertain. The CDR3 has 17 residues. The V gene end was trimmed by 1 base and the J gene end by 0 bases; junction bases not matched to a gene: 5. CDR3 in DNA: TGCGCCAGCAGTCAATACGACAGGGGCGATAGCAATCAGCCCCAGCATTTT. Translating it yields CASSQYDRGDSNQPQHF.

The chain combines TRBV6-1 with TRBJ2-7, with D perhaps matching TRBD1 or TRBD2 (5 bases each). The germline gives CDR1 MNHNS, CDR2 SASEGT. V was clipped by 1 base and J by 6 bases, with 10 bases between them. The CDR3 covers 13 residues. In DNA form, the CDR3 reads TGTGCCAGCAGTGAAGTGGGGGTAACCGAGCAGTACTTC. It specifies CASSEVGVTEQYF.

The chain couples TRBV28 to TRBJ1-2; no reliable D call. The CDR3 loop spans 13 amino acids. Trimming took 2 bases from V and 1 from J, leaving 5 bases between them. The V gene's germline CDR1 is MDHEN and CDR2 SYDVKM. This chain's CDR3 is CASSLTDNYGYTF. The DNA for the CDR3 is TGTGCCAGCAGTTTAACCGATAACTATGGCTACACCTTC.

The genes are TRBV28 and TRBJ2-7; D is unclear. This CDR3 has 14 residues. Germline CDR1 reads MDHEN; CDR2 reads SYDVKM. V lost 6 bases, J lost 3 bases, and 15 bases lay in between. The CDR3 region has the DNA TGTGCCAGCAGGCCCCGTAGCCATTACTACGAGCAGTACTTC. It yields the protein CASRPRSHYYEQYF.

V usage is TRBV10-3 and J usage is TRBJ2-3, with 12 positions matching TRBD1. There are 16 residues in the CDR3. Germline values: CDR1 ENHRY, CDR2 SYGVKD. V was pared by 5 bases and J by 0 bases, with 3 bases of the junction left unmatched. In nucleotides, the CDR3 is TGTGCCATCAGTCCGGGACAGGGGGCAAGCACAGATACGCAGTATTTT. It codes for CAISPGQGASTDTQYF.

The chain combines TRBV21-1 with TRBJ1-5. TRBV21-1 corresponds to a pseudogene. The CDR3 extends over 13 amino acids. The CDR3: CASSNPRGQPQHF. In DNA form, the CDR3 reads TGTGCCAGCAGCAACCCTCGAGGGCAGCCCCAGCATTTT.

This chain connects TRBV15 to TRBJ2-7; 12 bases agree with TRBD2. This CDR3 comprises 13 residues. Losses at the gene ends were 7 bases for V and 6 bases for J; bases not matched to a gene: 4. Germline CDR1 reads LNHNV; CDR2 reads YYDKDF (reference sequence). CDR3 loop: CATTSSGRVEQYF. CDR3 DNA sequence: TGTGCCACCACTTCTAGCGGGAGGGTCGAGCAGTACTTC.

CDR3 coding DNA: TGTGCCTGGAGTGTAAAGGCAGGCTATGGCTACACCTTC. It yields the protein CAWSVKAGYGYTF. The rearrangement joins TRBV30 to TRBJ1-2; D is ambiguous. Trimming removed 0 bases at V and 4 bases at J, with 9 bases between. Germline V gene lookup returns CDR1 GTSNPN and CDR2 SVGIG (reference sequence). The CDR3 loop spans 13 amino acids.

The chain recombines TRBV7-2 with TRBJ2-1; D unresolved. The CDR3 covers 14 residues. Looked up from germline, CDR1 is SGHTA and CDR2 is FQGNSA. The V gene lost 4 bases and the J gene lost 9 bases, with 16 bases spanning the gap. CDR3 DNA sequence: TGTGCCAGCAGCTGGGGTCCCGTCGCGTCTGAGCAGTTCTTC. Translated, it gives CASSWGPVASEQFF.

The rearrangement uses TRBV7-2 and TRBJ2-7, with 7 positions matching TRBD1. The V gene's germline CDR1 is SGHTA and CDR2 FQGNSA. With V trimmed by 3 bases and J by 1 base, 6 bases remained unmatched. This CDR3 spans 15 amino acids. The CDR3 protein is CASSFQTGISYEQYF. The CDR3 DNA follows: TGTGCCAGCAGCTTTCAGACAGGGATATCCTACGAGCAGTACTTC.

V gene TRBV29-1 combines with J gene TRBJ1-6; D gene ambiguous. CDR3 length: 13 residues. V was clipped by 4 bases and J by 5 bases, with 9 bases between them. Germline CDR1 is SQVTM and CDR2 is ANQGSEA. DNA for the CDR3: TGCAGCGTTGCAGCGTCAAATAATTCACCCCTCCACTTT. This encodes CSVAASNNSPLHF.

The gene calls are TRBV10-3 and TRBJ2-2; 15 positions match TRBD2. V lost 9 bases and J lost 5; bases outside the gene matches: 4. The germline V gene has CDR1 ENHRY and CDR2 SYGVKD. CDR3 length: 15 residues. CDR3 residues: CAITGTSGGTGELFF. In DNA, the CDR3 is TGTGCCATTACCGGGACTAGCGGGGGGACCGGGGAGCTGTTTTTT.

This clone has a single count. The chain employs TRBV5-6 and TRBJ1-1; no reliable D call. Germline V lookup: CDR1 SGHDT, CDR2 YYEEEE. The CDR3 covers 13 residues. The ends were cut back, 3 bases at V and 1 base at J, with 7 bases in the middle. CDR3 nucleotides: TGTGCCAGCAGCTGGACCACGAACACTGAAGCTTTCTTT. Its translation: CASSWTTNTEAFF.

The V call is TRBV7-2, the J call TRBJ2-4; unclear D gene. Trimming cost V 3 bases and J 5 bases, with 8 bases left between them. The CDR3 length is 13 residues. From germline, CDR1 is SGHTA and CDR2 FQGNSA. This CDR3 is CASSLGHQNIQYF. DNA of the CDR3: TGTGCCAGCAGCTTGGGTCATCAAAACATTCAGTACTTC.

V and J are TRBV5-1 and TRBJ2-5, with 11 positions matching TRBD2. The J segment lost 4 bases and the V segment lost 4 bases, leaving 15 bases of the junction unmatched. The germline gives CDR1 SGHRS, CDR2 YFSETQ. The CDR3 loop spans 18 amino acids. The CDR3 coding sequence is TGCGCCAGCAGCCTATTAGCGGGAGGGCCCTCTCGGGGAGAGACCCAGTACTTC. Protein sequence: CASSLLAGGPSRGETQYF.

The chain combines TRBV6-5 with TRBJ1-6, with 7 bases lining up with TRBD1. V was clipped by 9 bases and J by 5 bases; unmatched bases: 4. Germline CDR1 MNHEY, CDR2 SVGAGI. The CDR3 totals 13 residues. CDR3 sequence: CASRDSHNSPLHF. In DNA, the CDR3 is TGTGCCAGTCGGGACAGCCATAATTCACCCCTCCACTTT.

J is TRBJ2-5 and V is TRBV5-6; D unresolved. V gave up 0 bases and J gave up 8 bases, with 8 bases separating them. Germline V lookup: CDR1 SGHDT, CDR2 YYEEEE. The CDR3 has 12 residues. The CDR3, as DNA: TGTGCCAGCAGCTTGGGGACCGTAACCCAGTACTTC. Amino acid sequence: CASSLGTVTQYF.

The chain joins TRBV7-9 to TRBJ1-1; D is ambiguous. V lost 1 base, J lost 8 bases, and 8 bases lay in between. This CDR3 comprises 12 residues. CDR1 is SEHNR, CDR2 FQNEAQ, per germline (reference sequence). The CDR3 spells CASSLGTGEAFF. The CDR3 DNA reads as TGTGCCAGCAGCTTAGGAACCGGGGAAGCTTTCTTT.

This clone was counted only a few times. The genes are TRBV5-1 and TRBJ1-1; D call uncertain. Germline V lookup: CDR1 SGHRS, CDR2 YFSETQ. The CDR3 is 15 amino acids. With 1 base removed from V and 2 bases from J, the gap between germline ends came to 12 bases. CDR3 coding DNA: TGCGCCAGCAGCTTGTATATGCAAACCAACACTGAAGCTTTCTTT. Its translation: CASSLYMQTNTEAFF.

This clone was seen more than once but under ten times. The rearrangement joins TRBV7-2 to TRBJ1-1; no clear D gene. Deletions cut 0 bases from V and 4 bases from J, with 6 bases between. CDR1 and CDR2 from the germline V gene are SGHTA and FQGNSA. There are 13 residues in the CDR3. This chain's CDR3 is CASSLAHGTEAFF. CDR3 coding DNA: TGTGCCAGCAGCTTAGCACATGGCACTGAAGCTTTCTTT.

This chain joins TRBV27 and TRBJ2-7; TRBD1 matches 11 bases. CDR3 length: 16 residues. CDR1 and CDR2 (germline): MNHEY, SMNVEV (reference sequence). V shed 10 bases, J shed 2 bases, and the junction held 13 bases outside the gene matches. The CDR3: CATHPRDRGGTYEQYF. The CDR3 nucleotides read TGTGCCACCCACCCCCGGGACAGGGGGGGGACCTACGAGCAGTACTTC.